These 8 T cell receptor beta chains were sequenced from one sample in a study of prognosis after radiotherapy for stage I lung cancer. TCR beta CDR3 amplification from genomic DNA was performed by two-round multiplex PCR. Used in first-round PCR were primers specific to each TRBV and TRBJ gene. Each CDR3 protein gets one entry after TCRdb re-called the multiplex PCR reads with MiXCR. Among around 26,000 distinct CDR3 sequences listed, about 30% were seen once. The sample consisted of PBMCs, taken before or after stereotactic body radiation therapy (not recorded which). All receptors come from a donor of 50 years or more with non-small cell lung cancer.

This clonotype was counted ten times or more. V is TRBV6-1 and J is TRBJ1-1; 8 bases map to TRBD1. This CDR3 region has 16 residues. Germline assignment: CDR1 MNHNS and CDR2 SASEGT. Trimming took 5 bases from V and 2 from J; bases not matched to a gene: 10. The DNA of the CDR3 is TGTGCCAGCAGTCCTAGGGCGACAGGGGACAACACTGAAGCTTTCTTT. Translation gives CASSPRATGDNTEAFF.

This clonotype was seen at least ten times. The genes are TRBV28 and TRBJ1-5; no clear D gene. This CDR3 has 17 residues. Germline V lookup: CDR1 MDHEN, CDR2 SYDVKM. V was cut by 5 bases and J by 7 bases, with 24 bases left in between. The CDR3 loop reads CASSTTAGAGSNQPQHF. CDR3 coding DNA: TGTGCCAGCAGTACGACGGCAGGTGCAGGCTCCAACCAGCCCCAGCATTTT.

This clonotype has ten or more counts. The rearrangement uses TRBV9 and TRBJ2-5; the D is unclear. The germline V gene has CDR1 SGDLS and CDR2 YYNGEE. Deletions cut 4 bases from V and 2 bases from J, with 6 bases between. This CDR3 region has 12 residues. The chain's CDR3 is CASSTGQETQYF. CDR3 in DNA: TGTGCCAGCAGCACCGGTCAAGAGACCCAGTACTTC.

A note on this clonotype: A much larger clone is a single base away; this may be a read error. V gene TRBV29-1 combines with J gene TRBJ2-1, with 10 nucleotides matching TRBD1. From germline, CDR1 is SQVTM and CDR2 ANQGSEA. CDR3 length equals 14 residues. CDR3 residues: CSVSRDRGYNERFF. Written as DNA, the CDR3 is TGCAGCGTTTCCCGGGACAGGGGTTACAATGAGCGGTTCTTC.

This clonotype was observed many times. The junction departs from germline at one end; a sequencing error may be responsible. The chain carries TRBV7-7 and TRBJ2-5; 9 positions match TRBD2. Germline loops: CDR1 SSHAT, CDR2 FNYEAQ (reference sequence). The CDR3 has 15 residues. CDR3 loop: CASSSDSSGMGTQYF. As DNA, the CDR3 is TGTGCTAGCAGCTCTGACTCTAGCGGGATGGGGACCCAGTACTTC.

In this sample, this clonotype turned up a few times. The J gene is TRBJ2-7, the V gene TRBV20-1, with D perhaps assigned TRBD1 or TRBD2 (5 bases each). V lost 1 base and J lost 7, with 11 bases in between. The germline V gene has CDR1 DFQATT and CDR2 SNEGSKA (reference sequence). The CDR3 extends over 12 amino acids. CDR3 nucleotide sequence: TGCAGTGCTAGAGGGGACGGATTTGAGCAGTACTTC. Encoded protein: CSARGDGFEQYF.

This clonotype was seen many times. The chain recombines TRBV3-1 with TRBJ1-2, with D hard to call. This CDR3 contains 17 residues. The germline CDR1 and CDR2 sequences are LGHDT and YNNKEL (reference sequence). V was pared by 0 bases and J by 2 bases, with 16 bases between. The CDR3 sequence: CASSQERWTALNYGYTF. The CDR3 nucleotides read TGTGCCAGCAGCCAAGAAAGATGGACGGCCCTAAACTATGGCTACACCTTC.

This clonotype showed up many times. The chain links TRBV7-9 to TRBJ2-1; D gene unclear. The germline V gene has CDR1 SEHNR and CDR2 FQNEAQ (reference sequence). V lost 5 bases, J lost 10 bases, and 15 bases lay in between. CDR3 length: 13 residues. CDR3 loop: CASSANYGEEQFF. In DNA form, the CDR3 reads TGTGCCAGCAGCGCGAATTACGGTGAGGAGCAGTTCTTC.